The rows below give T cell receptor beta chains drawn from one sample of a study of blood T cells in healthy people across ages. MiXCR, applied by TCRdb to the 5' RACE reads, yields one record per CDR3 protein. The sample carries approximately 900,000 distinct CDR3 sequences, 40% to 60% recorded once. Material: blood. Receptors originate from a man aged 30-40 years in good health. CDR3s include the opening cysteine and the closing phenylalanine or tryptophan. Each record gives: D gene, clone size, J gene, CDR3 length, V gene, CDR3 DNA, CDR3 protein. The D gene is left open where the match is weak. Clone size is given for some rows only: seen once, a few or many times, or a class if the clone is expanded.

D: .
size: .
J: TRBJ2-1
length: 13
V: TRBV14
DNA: TGTGCCAGCAGCCAACTTGTATACAATGAGCAGTTCTTC
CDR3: CASSQLVYNEQFF

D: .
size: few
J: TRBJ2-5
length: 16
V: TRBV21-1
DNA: TGTGCCAGCACCTACCGGACACGAGGGGTTAAAGAGACCCAGTACTTC
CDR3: CASTYRTRGVKETQYF

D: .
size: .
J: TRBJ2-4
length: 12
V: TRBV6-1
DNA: TGTGCCAGCAGTGAAAAGGGGCCAAGTCAGTACTTC
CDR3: CASSEKGPSQYF

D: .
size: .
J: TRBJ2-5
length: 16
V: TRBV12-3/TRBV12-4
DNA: TGTGCCAGCAGTTTTCGGACGTTGAGAGAACAAGAGACCCAGTACTTC
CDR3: CASSFRTLREQETQYF

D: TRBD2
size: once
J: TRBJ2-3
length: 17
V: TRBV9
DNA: TGTGCCAGCAGCGCCCACTCCTCCGGGGGGGCAACAGATACGCAGTATTTT
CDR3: CASSAHSSGGATDTQYF

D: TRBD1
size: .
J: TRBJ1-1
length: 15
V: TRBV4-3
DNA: TGCGCCAGCAGCCAAGATAGGACAGGGGCTTACGGAGCTTTCTTT
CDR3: CASSQDRTGAYGAFF

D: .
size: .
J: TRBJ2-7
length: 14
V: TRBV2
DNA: TGTGCCAGCGGTTCACCAGGGAGTCCCAATGAGCAGTACTTC
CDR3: CASGSPGSPNEQYF

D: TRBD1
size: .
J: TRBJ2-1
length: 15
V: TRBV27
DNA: TGTGCCAGCAGTGTCGGGACAGGGATGAGCAATGAGCAGTTCTTC
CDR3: CASSVGTGMSNEQFF

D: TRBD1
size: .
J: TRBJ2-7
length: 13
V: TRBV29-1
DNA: TGCAGCGTTCAGGGACAGGTCTCCTACGAGCAGTACTTC
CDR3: CSVQGQVSYEQYF

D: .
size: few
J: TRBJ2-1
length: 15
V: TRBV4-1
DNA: TGCGCCAGCGCGTACAGGGTCAACTCCTACAATGAGCAGTTCTTC
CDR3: CASAYRVNSYNEQFF

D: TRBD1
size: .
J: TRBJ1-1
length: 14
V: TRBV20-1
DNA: TGCAGTGCTAGGGGACAGTTTTTGAACACTGAAGCTTTCTTT
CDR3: CSARGQFLNTEAFF

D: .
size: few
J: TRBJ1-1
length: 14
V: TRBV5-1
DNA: TGCGCCAGCAGCTTGGCGGCCCTGAACACTGAAGCTTTCTTT
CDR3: CASSLAALNTEAFF

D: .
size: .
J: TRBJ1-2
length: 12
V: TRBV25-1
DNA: TGTGCCAGCAGACCAGGGCTGGCTGGCTACACCTTC
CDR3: CASRPGLAGYTF

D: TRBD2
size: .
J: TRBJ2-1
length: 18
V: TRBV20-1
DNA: TGCAGTGCTAGAGATCAAAAATCTAGCGGGGCCCTCTACAATGAGCAGTTCTTC
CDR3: CSARDQKSSGALYNEQFF

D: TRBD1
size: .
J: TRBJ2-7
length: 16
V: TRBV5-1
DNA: TGCGCCAGCAACGGGGGACAGGTGAATCCCCACTACGAGCAGTACTTC
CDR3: CASNGGQVNPHYEQYF

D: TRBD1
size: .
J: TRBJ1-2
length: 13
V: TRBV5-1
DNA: TGCGCCAGCAGCTTGGGACAGGGTCTCGCCTACACCTTC
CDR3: CASSLGQGLAYTF

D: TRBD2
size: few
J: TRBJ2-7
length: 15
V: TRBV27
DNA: TGTGCCAGCAGGGGACTAGCGGGGGAAAATTACGAGCAGTACTTC
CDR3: CASRGLAGENYEQYF

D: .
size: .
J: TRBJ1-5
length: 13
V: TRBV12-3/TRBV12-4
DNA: TGTGCCAGCAGGCAGGGGTTCGAACAGCCCCAGCATTTT
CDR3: CASRQGFEQPQHF

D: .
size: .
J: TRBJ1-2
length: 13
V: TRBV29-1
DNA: TGCAGCGTTGGTAGGCCGACTGTCGGGGGCTACACCTTC
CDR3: CSVGRPTVGGYTF

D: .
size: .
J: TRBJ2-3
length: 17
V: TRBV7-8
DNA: TGTGCCAGCAGCCTAGTCGAGGCTAGTGTCCGCACAGATACGCAGTATTTT
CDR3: CASSLVEASVRTDTQYF

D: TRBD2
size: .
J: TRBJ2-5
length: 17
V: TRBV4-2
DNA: TGTGCCACCAAGACCGGGACTAGCGGCACGTTGGGAGAGACCCAGTACTTC
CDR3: CATKTGTSGTLGETQYF

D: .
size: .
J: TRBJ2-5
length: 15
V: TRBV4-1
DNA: TGCGCCAGCAGCCCCGACAGAATACGTGGGGAGACCCAGTACTTC
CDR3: CASSPDRIRGETQYF

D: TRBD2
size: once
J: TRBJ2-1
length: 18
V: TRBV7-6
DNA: TGTGCCAGCAGCTTAGCGGTCCTAGCGGGCGGGCGGAACAATGAGCAGTTCTTC
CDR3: CASSLAVLAGGRNNEQFF

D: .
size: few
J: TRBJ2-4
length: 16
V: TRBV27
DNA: TGTGCCAGCAGCCCTAACCCGGGCATAGCCAAAAACATTCAGTACTTC
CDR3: CASSPNPGIAKNIQYF

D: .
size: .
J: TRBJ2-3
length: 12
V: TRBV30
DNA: TGTGCCTGGAGGCGATACACAGATACGCAGTATTTT
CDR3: CAWRRYTDTQYF

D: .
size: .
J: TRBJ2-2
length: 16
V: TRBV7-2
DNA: TGTGCCAGCAGCTTAGAATGGCGGGGCGGCACCGGGGAGCTGTTTTTT
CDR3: CASSLEWRGGTGELFF

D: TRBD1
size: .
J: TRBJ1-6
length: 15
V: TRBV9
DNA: TGTGCCAGCAGCCTAGGGACAGGCCGAGAGTCACCCCTCCACTTT
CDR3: CASSLGTGRESPLHF

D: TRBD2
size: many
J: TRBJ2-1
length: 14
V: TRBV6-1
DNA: TGTGCCATTGGGGGCCTAGCGGGGTACAATGAGCAGTTCTTC
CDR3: CAIGGLAGYNEQFF

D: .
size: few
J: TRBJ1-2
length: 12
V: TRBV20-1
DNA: TGCAGTGCTAGGCCTCTTGACTATGGCTACACCTTC
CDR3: CSARPLDYGYTF

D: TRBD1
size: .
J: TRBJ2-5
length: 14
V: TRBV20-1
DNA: TGCAGTGCTAGAAAAGGGACAGAACAAGAGACCCAGTACTTC
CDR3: CSARKGTEQETQYF

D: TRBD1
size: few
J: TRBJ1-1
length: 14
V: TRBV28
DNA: TGTGCCAGCAGAACTACAGGGGGCGTCCCTGAAGCTTTCTTT
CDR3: CASRTTGGVPEAFF

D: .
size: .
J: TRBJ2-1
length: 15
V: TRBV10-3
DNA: TGTGCCATCAGTGAGCCGGGGAGCTCCTACAATGAGCAGTTCTTC
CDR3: CAISEPGSSYNEQFF

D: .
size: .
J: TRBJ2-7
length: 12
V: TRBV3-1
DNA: TGTGCCAGCAGCCAAGTGGGCTTGGACCAGTACTTC
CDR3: CASSQVGLDQYF

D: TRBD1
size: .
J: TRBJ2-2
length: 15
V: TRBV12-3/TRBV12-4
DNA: TGTGCCACCTTATCCCAGGGGGCCCTCGCCGGGGAGCTGTTTTTT
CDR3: CATLSQGALAGELFF

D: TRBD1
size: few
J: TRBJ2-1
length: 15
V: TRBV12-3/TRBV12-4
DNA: TGTGCCAGCAGTTCCCGACAGGGGTCCGACAATGAGCAGTTCTTC
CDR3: CASSSRQGSDNEQFF

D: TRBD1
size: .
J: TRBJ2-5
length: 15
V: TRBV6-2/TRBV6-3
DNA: TGTGCCAGCAGTTACCCCACAGGGGGACACAATGAGCAGTACTTC
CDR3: CASSYPTGGHNEQYF

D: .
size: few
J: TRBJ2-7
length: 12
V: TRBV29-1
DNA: TGCAGCGTTGAGCCGGGTCTCTACGAGCAGTACTTC
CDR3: CSVEPGLYEQYF

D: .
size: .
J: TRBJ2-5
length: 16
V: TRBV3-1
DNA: TGTGCCAGCAGCCAAGACAGGGTCGCGGGTCAAGAGACCCAGTACTTC
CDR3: CASSQDRVAGQETQYF

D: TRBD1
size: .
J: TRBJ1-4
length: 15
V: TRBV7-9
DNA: TGTGCCAGCAGCGCCTCGACAGGGAGGGTAGAAAAACTGTTTTTT
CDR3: CASSASTGRVEKLFF

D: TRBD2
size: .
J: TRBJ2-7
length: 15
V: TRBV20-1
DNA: TGCAGTGCTAGAGATTGGGGATTAGCGGGGAATGAGCAGTACTTC
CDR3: CSARDWGLAGNEQYF

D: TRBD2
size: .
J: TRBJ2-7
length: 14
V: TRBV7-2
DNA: TGTGCCAGCAGCTCAACTAGCGGGATGAACGAGCAGTACTTC
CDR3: CASSSTSGMNEQYF

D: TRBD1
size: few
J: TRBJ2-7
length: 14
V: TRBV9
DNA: TGTGCCAGCAGGGAGCTCAGGGGGCCCTACGAGCAGTACTTC
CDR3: CASRELRGPYEQYF

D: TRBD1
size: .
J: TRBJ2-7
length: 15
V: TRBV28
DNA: TGTGCCAGCAACCCAGGGGGAAGGAGCTCCTACGAGCAGTACTTC
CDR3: CASNPGGRSSYEQYF

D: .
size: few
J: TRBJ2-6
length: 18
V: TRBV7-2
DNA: TGTGCCAGCAGCAAAGAGCTTACAGGTGGTTTCATGGCCAACGTCCTGACTTTC
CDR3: CASSKELTGGFMANVLTF

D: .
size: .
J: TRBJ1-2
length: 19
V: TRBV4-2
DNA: TGTGCCAGCAGCCAAGATCGGAGCGGCATCTACGTCGTGGACTATGGCTACACCTTC
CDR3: CASSQDRSGIYVVDYGYTF

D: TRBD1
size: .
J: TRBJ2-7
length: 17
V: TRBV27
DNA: TGTGCCAGCAGTCTAAACACAGGACAGGCGGGCTCCTACGAGCAGTACTTC
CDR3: CASSLNTGQAGSYEQYF

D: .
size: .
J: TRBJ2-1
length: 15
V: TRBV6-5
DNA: TGTGCCAGCAGCCCACGACTACGCGGGACGAATGAGCAGTTCTTC
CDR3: CASSPRLRGTNEQFF

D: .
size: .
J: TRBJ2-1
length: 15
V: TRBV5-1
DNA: TGCGCCAGCAGCTTGGCCGGGGGCTTCGATCATGAGCAGTTCTTC
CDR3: CASSLAGGFDHEQFF

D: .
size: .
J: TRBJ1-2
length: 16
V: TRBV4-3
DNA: TGCGCCAGCAGCCAAGAGAGCCGGGACCGGGCCTATGGCTACACCTTC
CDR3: CASSQESRDRAYGYTF

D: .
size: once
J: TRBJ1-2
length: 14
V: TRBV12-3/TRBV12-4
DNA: TGTGCCAGCAGTCCCCGCCAGGCCAGCTATGGCTACACCTTC
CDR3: CASSPRQASYGYTF

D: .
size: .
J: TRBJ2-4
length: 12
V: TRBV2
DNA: TGTGCCAGCAGTGCTGACCGGAACATTCAGTACTTC
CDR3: CASSADRNIQYF

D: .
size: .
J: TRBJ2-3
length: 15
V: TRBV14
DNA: TGTGCCAGCAGCCAAGTCGGGGGAGCCACAGATACGCAGTATTTT
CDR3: CASSQVGGATDTQYF

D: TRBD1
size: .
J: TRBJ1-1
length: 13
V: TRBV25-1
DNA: TGTGCCAGCACCACAGGGGGGAACACTGAAACTTTCTTT
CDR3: CASTTGGNTETFF

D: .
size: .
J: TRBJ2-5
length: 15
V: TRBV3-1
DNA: TGTGCCAGCAGCCAAGATCCAGGGCGACAAGAGACCCAGTACTTC
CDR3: CASSQDPGRQETQYF

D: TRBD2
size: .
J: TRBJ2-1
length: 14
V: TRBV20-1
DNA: TGCAGTGCGCCCGGAACTAGCGACTCGGGTGAGCAGTTCTTC
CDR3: CSAPGTSDSGEQFF

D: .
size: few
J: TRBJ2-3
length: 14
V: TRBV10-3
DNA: TGTGCCATCGAGGGCGGGCTGAGCACAGATACGCAGTATTTT
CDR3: CAIEGGLSTDTQYF